This TCR beta chain originates from a study of cytomegalovirus exposure and HLA in healthy donors. Study-wide points: It emerged from a later analysis that several of the most significant clusters appeared to be linked to common viral pathogens.

This clone was counted only a few times. The antigen is unknown. PCR employed 60 Vbeta and 13 Jbeta primers. This table comes from immunoSEQ multiplex PCR, and its TCRdb copy is limited to in-frame clones, with some not included. The sample lists 200,000 to 250,000 clones; more than 60% were seen once. Trimming cost V 5 bases and J 5 bases, with 11 bases left between them. The CDR3 runs 13 residues. Per germline, CDR1 MNHEY and CDR2 SVGAGI. The rearrangement uses TRBV6-5 and TRBJ2-3; D is possibly TRBD2 (5 bases). Sequences were obtained from PBMCs. The TCR sequence derives from a woman under 40 in good health and CMV-seronegative. The CDR3 DNA sequence: TGTGCCAGCAGTGAATGGGCGGGAGATACGCAGTATTTT. Its translation: CASSEWAGDTQYF.